This T cell receptor (beta chain) was identified during a study of blood T cell repertoires in COVID-19. The overall study: Sites across the United States, Italy and Spain contributed samples from acute and convalescent COVID-19. PBMCs, B-cell-depleted T cells, or T cells were the source of the cDNA or gDNA that made up the material.

A single count supports this clone. Germline V lookup: CDR1 SGHDN, CDR2 FVKESK. V shed 3 bases and J shed 5 bases, with 13 bases lying between them. This CDR3 contains 14 residues. In the original processing: Nucleated cell counts were estimated from reference gene primer amplification. The assay was immunoSEQ multiplex PCR, and TCRdb's table has in-frame clones only and misses some. V and J calls and clone size follow that table, whereas D and trimming were derived from the DNA. The data hold approximately 250,000 clones, with around four fifths observed a single time. The chain uses TRBV14 and TRBJ2-5; D is possibly TRBD1 (5 bases). The specimen sequenced was peripheral blood. This sequence was found in a man between 60 and 70 years old with acute or convalescent COVID-19. This CDR3 reads CASSQRVSGETQYF. The CDR3 bases are TGTGCCAGCAGCCAGCGAGTATCAGGGGAGACCCAGTACTTC.